The clone carrying this T cell receptor (beta chain) has more than one count but fewer than ten. The antigen is unknown. This sample was included in a study of cytomegalovirus exposure and HLA in healthy donors. Overall study results and limits: It was reportedly the case that the classifier diagnosed cytomegalovirus status with high specificity and sensitivity. Follow-up analysis found HLA locus-dependent TCR association rates, highest for DRB1 and lowest for HLA-C. A later analysis reportedly found that, within productive TCRs, an Asian-associated ancestry cluster had fewer N-insertions than the mean observed across the roughly 670 donors.

Primers: 60 Vbeta forward and 13 Jbeta reverse. The data were produced by immunoSEQ multiplex PCR, yet TCRdb's version contains in-frame clones alone and is incomplete. The sample consists of some 120,000 clones, around 8.5% of them appearing once. Trimming removed 8 bases from V and 2 bases from J, with 19 bases in between. From germline, CDR1 is WSHSY and CDR2 SAAADI. This CDR3 has 15 amino acids. The chain couples TRBV10-2 to TRBJ2-7; D uncertain. The source material was PBMCs. The receptor was isolated from a man aged 40-49 years in good health and CMV-seronegative. The CDR3 DNA reads as TGCGCCAGCCGCGACCCCGACACGAGTCCCTACGAGCAGTACTTC. It specifies CASRDPDTSPYEQYF.